This TCR beta chain came from a study of monozygotic twins with inflammatory bowel disease. The CDR3 totals 15 residues. The germline V gene has CDR1 LGHNA and CDR2 YSLEER. TCRdb re-called the 5' RACE reads and gives one entry per CDR3 protein, without DNA. Found here are 400,000 to 500,000 distinct CDR3 sequences; the top ten clones hold 2% to 3%. Input material: blood. The chain recombines TRBV4-3 with TRBJ1-3. The sequence came from a human donor with ulcerative colitis or Crohn's disease, or a healthy co-twin of an affected twin (not recorded which). CDR3 residues: CASSRENRRGNTIYF.